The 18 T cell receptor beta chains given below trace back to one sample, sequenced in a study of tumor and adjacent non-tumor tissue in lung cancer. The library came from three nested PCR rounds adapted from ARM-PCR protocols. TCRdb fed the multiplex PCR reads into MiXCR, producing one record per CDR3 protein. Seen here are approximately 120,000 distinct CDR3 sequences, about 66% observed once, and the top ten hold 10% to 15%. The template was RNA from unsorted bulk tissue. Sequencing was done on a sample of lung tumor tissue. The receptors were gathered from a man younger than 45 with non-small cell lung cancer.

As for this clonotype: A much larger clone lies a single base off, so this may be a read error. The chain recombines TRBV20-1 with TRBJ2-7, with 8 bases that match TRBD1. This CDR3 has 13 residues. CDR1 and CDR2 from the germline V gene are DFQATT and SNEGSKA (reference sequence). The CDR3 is CSASPGGTYDQYF. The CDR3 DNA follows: TGCAGTGCTAGCCCAGGGGGCACCTACGACCAGTACTTC.

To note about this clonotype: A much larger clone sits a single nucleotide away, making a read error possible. In nucleotides, the CDR3 is TGCGCCAGCAGTGAGTCGACAAGCGGGACGTCAGAAACGCAGTATTTT. This encodes CASSESTSGTSETQYF. The V gene is TRBV10-2, the J gene TRBJ2-3; TRBD2 matches at 7 bases. The V gene's germline CDR1 is WSHSY and CDR2 SAAADI. This CDR3 is 16 amino acids long.

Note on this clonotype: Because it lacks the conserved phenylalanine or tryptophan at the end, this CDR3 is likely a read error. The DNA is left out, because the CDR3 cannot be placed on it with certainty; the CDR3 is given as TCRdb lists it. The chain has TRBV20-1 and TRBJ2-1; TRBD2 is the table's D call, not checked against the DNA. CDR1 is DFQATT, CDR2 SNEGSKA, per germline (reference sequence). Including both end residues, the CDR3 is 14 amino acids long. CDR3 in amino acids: CRARTAGGRNEQLL.

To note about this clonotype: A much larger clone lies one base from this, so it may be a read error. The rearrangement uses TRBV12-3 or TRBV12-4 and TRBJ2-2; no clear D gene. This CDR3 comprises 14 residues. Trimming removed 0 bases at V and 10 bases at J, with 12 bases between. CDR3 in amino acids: CASSLARVGEELFF. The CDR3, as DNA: TGTGCCAGCAGTTTAGCGCGCGTCGGCGAGGAGCTGTTTTTT.

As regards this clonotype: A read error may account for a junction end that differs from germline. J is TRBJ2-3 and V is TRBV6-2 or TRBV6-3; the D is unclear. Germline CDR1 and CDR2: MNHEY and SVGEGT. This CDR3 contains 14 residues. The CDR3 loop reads CVSSYHQYTDTQYF. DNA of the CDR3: TGTGTCAGCAGTTACCATCAGTACACAGATACGCAGTATTTT.

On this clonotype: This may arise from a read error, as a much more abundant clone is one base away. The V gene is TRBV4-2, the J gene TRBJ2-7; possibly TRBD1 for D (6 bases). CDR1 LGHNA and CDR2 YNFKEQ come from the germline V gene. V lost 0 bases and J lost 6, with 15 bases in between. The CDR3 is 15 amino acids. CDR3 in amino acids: CASSQDIAQGGEQYF. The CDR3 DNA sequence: TGTGCCAGCAGCCAAGATATCGCCCAAGGGGGCGAGCAGTACTTC.

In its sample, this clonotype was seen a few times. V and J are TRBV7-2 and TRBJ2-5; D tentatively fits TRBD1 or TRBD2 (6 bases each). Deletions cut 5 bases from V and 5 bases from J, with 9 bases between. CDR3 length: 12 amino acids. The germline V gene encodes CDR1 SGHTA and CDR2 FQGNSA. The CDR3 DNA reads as TGTGCCAGCAGCCGGGGGCGGGAGACCCAGTACTTC. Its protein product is CASSRGRETQYF.

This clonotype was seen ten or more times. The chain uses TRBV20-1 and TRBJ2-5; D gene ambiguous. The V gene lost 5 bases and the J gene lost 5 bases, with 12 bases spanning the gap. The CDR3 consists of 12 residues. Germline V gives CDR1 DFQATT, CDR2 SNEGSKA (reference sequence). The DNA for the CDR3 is TGCAGTGCTCCCCGGGCGACGGAGACCCAGTACTTC. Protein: CSAPRATETQYF.

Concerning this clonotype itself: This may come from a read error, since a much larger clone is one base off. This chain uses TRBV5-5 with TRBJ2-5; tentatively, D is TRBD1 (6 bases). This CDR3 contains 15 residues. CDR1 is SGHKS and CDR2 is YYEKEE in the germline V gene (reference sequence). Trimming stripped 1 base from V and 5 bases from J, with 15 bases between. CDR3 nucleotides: TGTGCCAGCAGCTTGAGAGAGGGCCAGGGGGAGACCCAGTACTTC. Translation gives CASSLREGQGETQYF.

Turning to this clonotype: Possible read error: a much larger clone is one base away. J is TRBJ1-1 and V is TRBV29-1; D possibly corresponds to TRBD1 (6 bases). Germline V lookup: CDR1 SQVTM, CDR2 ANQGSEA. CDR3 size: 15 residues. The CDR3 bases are TGCAGCGTGCGGGGTGGGCCAGGGGAGGGAACTGAAGTTTTCTTT. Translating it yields CSVRGGPGEGTEVFF.

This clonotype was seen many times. In DNA form, the CDR3 reads TGTGCCAGCAGCCAAGATTTTGCAGGGGGCGGTGGTGAAGCTTTCTTT. The encoded protein is CASSQDFAGGGGEAFF. This sequence joins TRBV4-2 and TRBJ1-1, with 8 nucleotides matching TRBD1. The V segment lost 0 bases and the J segment 7 bases; nucleotides outside the gene matches: 10. The CDR3 consists of 16 residues. CDR1 and CDR2 from the germline V gene are LGHNA and YNFKEQ.

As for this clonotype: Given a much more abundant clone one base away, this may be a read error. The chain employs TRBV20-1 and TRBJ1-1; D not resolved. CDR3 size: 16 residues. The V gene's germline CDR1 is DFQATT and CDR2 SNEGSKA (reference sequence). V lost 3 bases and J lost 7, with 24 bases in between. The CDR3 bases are TGCAGTGCTAGTGTGACCGGGTCTGGAGTCGGTATTGAAGCTTTCTTT. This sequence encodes CSASVTGSGVGIEAFF.

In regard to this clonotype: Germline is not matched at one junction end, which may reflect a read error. This CDR3 reads CSSNLSVQETQYF. CDR3 DNA: TGTTCCAGCAACTTATCCGTACAAGAGACCCAGTATTTC. The chain employs TRBV11-3 and TRBJ2-5; no firm D call. CDR1 is SGHNT, CDR2 YENEEA, per germline. There are 13 residues in the CDR3.

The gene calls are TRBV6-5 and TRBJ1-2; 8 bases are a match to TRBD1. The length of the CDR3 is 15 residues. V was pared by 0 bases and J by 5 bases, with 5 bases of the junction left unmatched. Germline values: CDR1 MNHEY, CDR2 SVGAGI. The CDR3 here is CASSYSHRGGYGYTF. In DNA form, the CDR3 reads TGTGCCAGCAGTTACTCCCACAGGGGGGGATATGGCTACACCTTC.

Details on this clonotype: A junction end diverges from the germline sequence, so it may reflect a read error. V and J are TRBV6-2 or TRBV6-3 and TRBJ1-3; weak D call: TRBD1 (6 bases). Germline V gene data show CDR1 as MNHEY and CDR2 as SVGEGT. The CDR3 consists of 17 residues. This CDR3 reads CASSWDIRGYSGDTIYF. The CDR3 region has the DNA TGTGCCAGCAGTTGGGACATCCGAGGCTACTCTGGAGACACCATATATTTT.

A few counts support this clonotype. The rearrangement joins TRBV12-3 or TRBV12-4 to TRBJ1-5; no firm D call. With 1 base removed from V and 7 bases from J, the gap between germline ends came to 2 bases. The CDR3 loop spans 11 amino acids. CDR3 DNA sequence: TGTGCCAGCAGTTTAGGCCAGCCCCAGCATTTT. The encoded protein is CASSLGQPQHF.

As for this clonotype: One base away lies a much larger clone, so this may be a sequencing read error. DNA for the CDR3: TGCAGCGTAGACAGAACAACTAATGGAAAACTGTTTTTT. Residues: CSVDRTTNGKLFF. This chain links TRBV29-1 with TRBJ1-4; possibly TRBD1 for D (5 bases). Germline V gene data show CDR1 as SQVTM and CDR2 as ANQGSEA. CDR3 length equals 13 residues.

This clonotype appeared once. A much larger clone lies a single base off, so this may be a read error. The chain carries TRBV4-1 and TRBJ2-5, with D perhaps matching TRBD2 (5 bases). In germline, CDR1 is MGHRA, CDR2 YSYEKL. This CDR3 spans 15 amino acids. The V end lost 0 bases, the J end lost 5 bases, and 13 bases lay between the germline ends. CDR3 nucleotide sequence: TGCGCCAGCAGCCAAGAACCCGAGCGAGGGGAGACCCAGTACTTC. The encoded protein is CASSQEPERGETQYF.